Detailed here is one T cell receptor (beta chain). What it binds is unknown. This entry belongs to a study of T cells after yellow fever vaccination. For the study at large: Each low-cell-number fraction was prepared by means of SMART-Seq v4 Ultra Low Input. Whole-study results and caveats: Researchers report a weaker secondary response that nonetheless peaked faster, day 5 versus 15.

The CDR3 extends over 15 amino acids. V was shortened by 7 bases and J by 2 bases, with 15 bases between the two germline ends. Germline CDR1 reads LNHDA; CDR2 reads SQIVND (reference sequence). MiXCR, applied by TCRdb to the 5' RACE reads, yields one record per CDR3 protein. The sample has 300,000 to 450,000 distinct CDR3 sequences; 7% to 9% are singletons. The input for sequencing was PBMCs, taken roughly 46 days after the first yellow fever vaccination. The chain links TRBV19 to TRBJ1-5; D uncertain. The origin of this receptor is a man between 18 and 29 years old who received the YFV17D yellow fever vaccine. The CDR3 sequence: CASTPGEGGNQPQHF. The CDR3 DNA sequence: TGTGCCAGTACCCCCGGGGAGGGTGGCAATCAGCCCCAGCATTTT.